The rows below give T cell receptor beta chains drawn from one sample of a study of CD4 T cells in relation to SARS-CoV-2 and coronaviruses. TCRdb keeps only in-frame clones here, not all; method: immunoSEQ multiplex PCR. The sample includes about 24,000 clones, roughly 80% of them seen just once. For these receptors, no antigen is known. The material sequenced was CD4+ T cells from PBMCs, cultured in vitro. The source is a human donor in good health. The conserved cysteine and the conserved F or W are not part of the CDR3 here.

v_gene	len	j_gene	CDR3aa
TRBV7-2	13	TRBJ2-2	ASSLEVGLPGELF
TRBV10-3	12	TRBJ2-4	AAGPGTPVNIQY
TRBV5-1	13	TRBJ2-2	ASSLEWAGTGELF
TRBV5-1	15	TRBJ2-5	ASSLSLAGGGQETQY
TRBV12-3/TRBV12-4	11	TRBJ1-6	ASSPHLISPLH
TRBV11-2	13	TRBJ2-7	ASSHPGQGTYEQY
TRBV3-1/TRBV3-2	16	TRBJ1-6	ASSPRWKTLSYNSPLH
TRBV3-1/TRBV3-2	13	TRBJ2-2	ASSTKGGITGELF
TRBV10-2	10	TRBJ2-5	ASSVGEETQY
TRBV12-2	10	TRBJ2-1	ASRSEVSEQF
TRBV5-1	12	TRBJ2-2	ATHRDGLSGELF
TRBV3-1/TRBV3-2	12	TRBJ1-2	ASSSRGASYGYT
TRBV3-1/TRBV3-2	11	TRBJ2-7	ASSRDGPYEQY
TRBV7-9	12	TRBJ1-3	ASSFLGPGNTIY
TRBV13	14	TRBJ2-5	ASSPPGTGQGETQY
TRBV5-5	12	TRBJ2-7	ASRLGVGSAEQY
TRBV30	13	TRBJ2-4	AWREEAGAKNIQY
TRBV27	13	TRBJ2-7	ASSLKTGVNSEQY
TRBV28	12	TRBJ2-2	ASHRVANTGELF
TRBV18	13	TRBJ1-3	ASSLETGTGNTIY
TRBV10-3	12	TRBJ1-1	ATRTDPQNTEAF
TRBV21-1	12	TRBJ1-6	ATCRDNVNSPLH
TRBV24-1	13	TRBJ2-7	ATSTGTSGRYEQY
TRBV27	13	TRBJ2-1	ASSLSSGRPRGQF